This is a list of T cell receptor beta chains from one sample in a study of cytomegalovirus exposure and HLA in healthy donors. The protocol was immunoSEQ multiplex PCR, while the TCRdb copy is restricted to in-frame clones and leaves out a portion. The sample holds around 240,000 clones, 85% to 90% seen once. Sequenced: PBMCs. Receptors were obtained from a woman younger than 30 in good health and CMV-seronegative. Both conserved end residues are part of each CDR3. Fields, in order: V gene, J gene, clone size, D gene, CDR3 DNA, CDR3 protein. A D gene is named only where the DNA matches it firmly. Expanded clones are given a class, and other clones once, few, many or no size at all.

V gene: TRBV9
J gene: TRBJ2-7
clone size: NA
D gene: TRBD1
CDR3 DNA: TGTGCCAGCAGCGAGGGGACAGGGTGGGGATACGAGCAGTACTTC
CDR3 protein: CASSEGTGWGYEQYF

V gene: TRBV2
J gene: TRBJ1-1
clone size: NA
D gene: TRBD1
CDR3 DNA: TGTGCCAGCACCGGGGACAGGGGGAACACTGAAGCTTTCTTT
CDR3 protein: CASTGDRGNTEAFF

V gene: TRBV9
J gene: TRBJ2-6
clone size: once
D gene: NA
CDR3 DNA: TGTGCCAGCAGCAACCCTGGGACACCCGGAGCCTCTGGGGCCAACGTCCTGACTTTC
CDR3 protein: CASSNPGTPGASGANVLTF

V gene: TRBV7-6
J gene: TRBJ1-1
clone size: NA
D gene: NA
CDR3 DNA: TGTGCCAGCAGCTTAGGTCAGGGGATCACTGAAGCTTTCTTT
CDR3 protein: CASSLGQGITEAFF

V gene: TRBV7-7
J gene: TRBJ2-2
clone size: NA
D gene: TRBD1
CDR3 DNA: TGTGCTAGCAGCCTAACCGGGACAGGGCCCGGGGAGCTGTTTTTT
CDR3 protein: CASSLTGTGPGELFF

V gene: TRBV28
J gene: TRBJ2-6
clone size: once
D gene: TRBD2
CDR3 DNA: TGTGCCAGCAGTTCATCGGGGGGCTCTGGGGCCAACGTCCTGACTTTC
CDR3 protein: CASSSSGGSGANVLTF

V gene: TRBV28
J gene: TRBJ1-6
clone size: few
D gene: NA
CDR3 DNA: TGTGCCAGCGCGGCCGCGGGGCCCGGGAATTCACCCCTCCACTTT
CDR3 protein: CASAAAGPGNSPLHF

V gene: TRBV5-1
J gene: TRBJ2-5
clone size: NA
D gene: TRBD2
CDR3 DNA: TGCGCCAGCAGCTTGGCGACTAGCGGGACGCCGGAGACCCAGTACTTC
CDR3 protein: CASSLATSGTPETQYF

V gene: TRBV30
J gene: TRBJ1-6
clone size: NA
D gene: NA
CDR3 DNA: TGTGCCTGGAGACGGGCAGGGAGGTCCTATAATTCACCCCTCCACTTT
CDR3 protein: CAWRRAGRSYNSPLHF

V gene: TRBV7-9
J gene: TRBJ2-1
clone size: NA
D gene: TRBD2
CDR3 DNA: TGTGCCAGCAGCCGACCGACTAGCGAAGACAATGAGCAGTTCTTC
CDR3 protein: CASSRPTSEDNEQFF

V gene: TRBV28
J gene: TRBJ2-1
clone size: NA
D gene: TRBD2
CDR3 DNA: TGTGCCAGCACCTGGGGGGGATCCTACAATGAGCAGTTCTTC
CDR3 protein: CASTWGGSYNEQFF

V gene: TRBV14
J gene: TRBJ1-1
clone size: once
D gene: TRBD1
CDR3 DNA: TGTGCCAGCAGCCCAGAGACAGGGTCGAGCACTGAAGCTTTCTTT
CDR3 protein: CASSPETGSSTEAFF

V gene: TRBV27
J gene: TRBJ2-1
clone size: NA
D gene: TRBD1
CDR3 DNA: TGTGCCAGCAGTCCAAATTTGGGACAGGCTTTTGAGCAGTTCTTC
CDR3 protein: CASSPNLGQAFEQFF

V gene: TRBV19
J gene: TRBJ1-5
clone size: few
D gene: NA
CDR3 DNA: TGTGCCAGTAGTATAGTGAGGGGCAATCAGCCCCAGCATTTT
CDR3 protein: CASSIVRGNQPQHF

V gene: TRBV18
J gene: TRBJ2-3
clone size: NA
D gene: TRBD2
CDR3 DNA: TGTGCCAGCTCCCTGGGACTAGTTGGCACAGATACGCAGTATTTT
CDR3 protein: CASSLGLVGTDTQYF

V gene: TRBV18
J gene: TRBJ1-1
clone size: NA
D gene: TRBD1
CDR3 DNA: TGTGCCAGCTCACCCCGGGACAGGCTTGAAGCTTTCTTT
CDR3 protein: CASSPRDRLEAFF

V gene: TRBV5-4
J gene: TRBJ1-2
clone size: NA
D gene: NA
CDR3 DNA: TGTGCCAGCAGCTTGGTCGGGGATCTATATGGCGGCTACACCTTC
CDR3 protein: CASSLVGDLYGGYTF

V gene: TRBV7-6
J gene: TRBJ1-1
clone size: NA
D gene: TRBD1
CDR3 DNA: TGTGCCAGCAGCTTAGGGACAGGGTCCACTGAAGCTTTCTTT
CDR3 protein: CASSLGTGSTEAFF

V gene: TRBV6-1
J gene: TRBJ2-6
clone size: NA
D gene: TRBD2
CDR3 DNA: TGTGCCAGCAGTGAAAGCGGGGGTGGGGCCAACGTCCTGACTTTC
CDR3 protein: CASSESGGGANVLTF

V gene: TRBV14
J gene: TRBJ1-6
clone size: NA
D gene: TRBD1
CDR3 DNA: TGTGCCAGCAGCCAAGATCAGGGACAGGGGATTGATTCACCCCTCCACTTT
CDR3 protein: CASSQDQGQGIDSPLHF

V gene: TRBV4-3
J gene: TRBJ2-3
clone size: few
D gene: TRBD2
CDR3 DNA: TGCGCCAGCAGCCAAGGTGGCGGGGGTAGCACAGATACGCAGTATTTT
CDR3 protein: CASSQGGGGSTDTQYF

V gene: TRBV7-2
J gene: TRBJ1-1
clone size: NA
D gene: NA
CDR3 DNA: TGTGCCAGCAGCTGGAGGGGTGGTGAAGCTTTCTTT
CDR3 protein: CASSWRGGEAFF

V gene: TRBV9
J gene: TRBJ1-4
clone size: NA
D gene: TRBD1
CDR3 DNA: TGTGCCAGCAGCGCGGACAGGCCTAATGAAAAACTGTTTTTT
CDR3 protein: CASSADRPNEKLFF

V gene: TRBV10-3
J gene: TRBJ2-1
clone size: NA
D gene: TRBD1
CDR3 DNA: TGTGCCATCAGTGAGTCGATGGGACAGGGGGCGTATGAGCAGTTCTTC
CDR3 protein: CAISESMGQGAYEQFF